This is a list of T cell receptor beta chains from one sample in a study of CD8+ T cells in alopecia areata. Profiling relied on immunoSEQ multiplex PCR, and the TCRdb table lists in-frame clones only, not all of them. Counted here are about 30,000 clones, 62% occurring once; the ten biggest clones make up roughly 18%. Sequenced sample: NKG2D-high CD8+ T cells sorted from blood. Receptor source: a human donor with alopecia areata. Both conserved end residues are part of each CDR3.

V gene	CDR3 length	J gene	CDR3 protein
TRBV5-1	15	TRBJ1-1	CASRKTGTAFPEAFF
TRBV11-2	14	TRBJ2-5	CASSFWASQETQYF
TRBV25-1	14	TRBJ2-5	CASSEFTGDETQYF
TRBV27	11	TRBJ2-3	CASMNTDTQYF
TRBV7-9	14	TRBJ1-3	CASSAMPSGNTIYF
TRBV6-6	15	TRBJ2-3	CASKPDRGTSDTQYF
TRBV4-1	15	TRBJ1-5	CASSQMLAGWAPQHF
TRBV7-2	15	TRBJ2-7	CASSAMGGPWDEQYF
TRBV7-6	14	TRBJ2-7	CASSPGQGGYEQYF
TRBV5-6	15	TRBJ2-1	CASSVELAVHNEQFF
TRBV7-9	14	TRBJ2-7	CASSLAQGFHEQYF
TRBV7-9	16	TRBJ1-4	CASSFFRGATNEKLFF
TRBV4-3	14	TRBJ1-4	CASSQDLFYEKLFF
TRBV7-9	15	TRBJ2-5	CASSSRQGKQETQYF
TRBV11-2	13	TRBJ2-1	CASSATGYNEQFF
TRBV27	15	TRBJ2-7	CASSLVPDSTYEQYF
TRBV7-8	15	TRBJ2-1	CASSLDYQGAGEQFF
TRBV29-1	14	TRBJ1-1	CSVETVQGRTEAFF
TRBV5-1	13	TRBJ2-7	CASSLDQGYEQYF
TRBV29-1	14	TRBJ1-2	CSVPGTGVDYGYTF
TRBV9	17	TRBJ2-7	CASSNNPLAGVSYEQYF
TRBV27	15	TRBJ2-1	CASSWRLSSYNEQFF
TRBV7-9	16	TRBJ1-2	CASSLRSGQGTYGYTF
TRBV5-1	14	TRBJ2-7	CASSSGTGSYEQYF
TRBV5-8	15	TRBJ2-5	CASSLGTGGGETQYF
TRBV19	11	TRBJ2-7	CASSINAYWYF
TRBV29-1	13	TRBJ1-1	CSVETTGNTEAFF
TRBV5-1	15	TRBJ1-1	CASSPRQGMNTEAFF
TRBV27	10	TRBJ2-7	CASSFTEQYF
TRBV5-6	16	TRBJ2-3	CASSSRDREGTDTQYF
TRBV27	15	TRBJ1-3	CASSPGVFSGNTIYF
TRBV7-2	16	TRBJ2-4	CASSLYVGGGDNIQYF
TRBV15	15	TRBJ1-1	CATSRVRGTGEEAFF
TRBV7-9	16	TRBJ2-7	CASSLAARGREREQYF
TRBV5-4	15	TRBJ1-1	CASSLDVGRNTEAFF